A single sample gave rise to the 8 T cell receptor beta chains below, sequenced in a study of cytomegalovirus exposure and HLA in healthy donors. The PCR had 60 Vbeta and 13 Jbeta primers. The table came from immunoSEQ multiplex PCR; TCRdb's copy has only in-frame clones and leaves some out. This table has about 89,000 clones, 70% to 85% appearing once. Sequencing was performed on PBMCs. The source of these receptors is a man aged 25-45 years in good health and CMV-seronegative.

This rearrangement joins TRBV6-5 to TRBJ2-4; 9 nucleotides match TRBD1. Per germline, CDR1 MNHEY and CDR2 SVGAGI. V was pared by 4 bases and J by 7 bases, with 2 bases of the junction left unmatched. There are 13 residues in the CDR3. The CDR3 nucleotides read TGTGCCAGCAGTTCGGACAGGGGTAACATTCAGTACTTC. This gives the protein CASSSDRGNIQYF.

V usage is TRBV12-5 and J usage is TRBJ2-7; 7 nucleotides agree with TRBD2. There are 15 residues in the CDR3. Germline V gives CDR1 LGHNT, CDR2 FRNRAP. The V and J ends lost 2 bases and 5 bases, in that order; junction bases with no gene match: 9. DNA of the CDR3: TGTGCTAGTGGTTTGCTAGGGGAGGGGCGGAACGAGCAGTACTTC. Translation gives CASGLLGEGRNEQYF.

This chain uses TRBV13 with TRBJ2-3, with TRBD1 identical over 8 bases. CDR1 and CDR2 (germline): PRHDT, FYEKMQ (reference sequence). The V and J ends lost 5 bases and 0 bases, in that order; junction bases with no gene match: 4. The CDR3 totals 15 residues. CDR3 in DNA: TGTGCCAGCAGCCGAAACAGGGGGAGCACAGATACGCAGTATTTT. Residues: CASSRNRGSTDTQYF.

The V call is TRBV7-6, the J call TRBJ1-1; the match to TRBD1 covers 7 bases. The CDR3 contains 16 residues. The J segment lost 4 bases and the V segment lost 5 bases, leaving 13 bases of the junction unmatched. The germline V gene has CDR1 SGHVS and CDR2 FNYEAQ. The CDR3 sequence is CASSPRLDREATEAFF. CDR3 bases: TGTGCCAGCAGCCCCCGCTTAGACAGGGAGGCCACTGAAGCTTTCTTT.

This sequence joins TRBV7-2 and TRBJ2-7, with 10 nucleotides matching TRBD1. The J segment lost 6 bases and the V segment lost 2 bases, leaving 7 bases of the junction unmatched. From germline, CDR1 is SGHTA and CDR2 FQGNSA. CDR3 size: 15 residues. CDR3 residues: CASSLMWTGGIEQYF. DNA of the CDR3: TGTGCCAGCAGCTTAATGTGGACAGGGGGTATCGAGCAGTACTTC.

The CDR3 DNA sequence: TGTGCCAGCAGCTTTTCGGACAGGGGACTCACTGAAGCTTTCTTT. Translating gives CASSFSDRGLTEAFF. The rearrangement uses TRBV7-9 and TRBJ1-1; 9 bases fit TRBD1. The V and J ends lost 3 bases and 4 bases, in that order; junction bases with no gene match: 6. Germline CDR1 SEHNR, CDR2 FQNEAQ (reference sequence). This CDR3 is 15 amino acids long. The full variable domain, with the rest looked up from reference TRBV7-9 and TRBJ1-1, is DTGVSQNPRHKITKRGQNVTFRCDPISEHNRLYWYRQTLGQGPEFLTYFQNEAQLEKSRLLSDRFSAERPKGSFSTLEIQRTEQGDSAMYLCASSFSDRGLTEAFFGQGTRLTVV.

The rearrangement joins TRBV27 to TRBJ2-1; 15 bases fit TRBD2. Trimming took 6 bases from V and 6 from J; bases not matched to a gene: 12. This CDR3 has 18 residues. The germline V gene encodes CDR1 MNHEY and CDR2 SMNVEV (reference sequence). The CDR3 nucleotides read TGTGCCAGCAGCAAATCGGGACTAGCGGGGGGAATACCCAATGAGCAGTTCTTC. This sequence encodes CASSKSGLAGGIPNEQFF.

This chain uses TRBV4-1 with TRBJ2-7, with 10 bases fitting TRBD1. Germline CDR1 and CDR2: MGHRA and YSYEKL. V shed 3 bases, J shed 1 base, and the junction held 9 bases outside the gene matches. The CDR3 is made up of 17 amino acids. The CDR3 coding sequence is TGCGCCAGCAGCCACCGGGACAGGGGCTCTCAATCCTACGAGCAGTACTTC. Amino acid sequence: CASSHRDRGSQSYEQYF.